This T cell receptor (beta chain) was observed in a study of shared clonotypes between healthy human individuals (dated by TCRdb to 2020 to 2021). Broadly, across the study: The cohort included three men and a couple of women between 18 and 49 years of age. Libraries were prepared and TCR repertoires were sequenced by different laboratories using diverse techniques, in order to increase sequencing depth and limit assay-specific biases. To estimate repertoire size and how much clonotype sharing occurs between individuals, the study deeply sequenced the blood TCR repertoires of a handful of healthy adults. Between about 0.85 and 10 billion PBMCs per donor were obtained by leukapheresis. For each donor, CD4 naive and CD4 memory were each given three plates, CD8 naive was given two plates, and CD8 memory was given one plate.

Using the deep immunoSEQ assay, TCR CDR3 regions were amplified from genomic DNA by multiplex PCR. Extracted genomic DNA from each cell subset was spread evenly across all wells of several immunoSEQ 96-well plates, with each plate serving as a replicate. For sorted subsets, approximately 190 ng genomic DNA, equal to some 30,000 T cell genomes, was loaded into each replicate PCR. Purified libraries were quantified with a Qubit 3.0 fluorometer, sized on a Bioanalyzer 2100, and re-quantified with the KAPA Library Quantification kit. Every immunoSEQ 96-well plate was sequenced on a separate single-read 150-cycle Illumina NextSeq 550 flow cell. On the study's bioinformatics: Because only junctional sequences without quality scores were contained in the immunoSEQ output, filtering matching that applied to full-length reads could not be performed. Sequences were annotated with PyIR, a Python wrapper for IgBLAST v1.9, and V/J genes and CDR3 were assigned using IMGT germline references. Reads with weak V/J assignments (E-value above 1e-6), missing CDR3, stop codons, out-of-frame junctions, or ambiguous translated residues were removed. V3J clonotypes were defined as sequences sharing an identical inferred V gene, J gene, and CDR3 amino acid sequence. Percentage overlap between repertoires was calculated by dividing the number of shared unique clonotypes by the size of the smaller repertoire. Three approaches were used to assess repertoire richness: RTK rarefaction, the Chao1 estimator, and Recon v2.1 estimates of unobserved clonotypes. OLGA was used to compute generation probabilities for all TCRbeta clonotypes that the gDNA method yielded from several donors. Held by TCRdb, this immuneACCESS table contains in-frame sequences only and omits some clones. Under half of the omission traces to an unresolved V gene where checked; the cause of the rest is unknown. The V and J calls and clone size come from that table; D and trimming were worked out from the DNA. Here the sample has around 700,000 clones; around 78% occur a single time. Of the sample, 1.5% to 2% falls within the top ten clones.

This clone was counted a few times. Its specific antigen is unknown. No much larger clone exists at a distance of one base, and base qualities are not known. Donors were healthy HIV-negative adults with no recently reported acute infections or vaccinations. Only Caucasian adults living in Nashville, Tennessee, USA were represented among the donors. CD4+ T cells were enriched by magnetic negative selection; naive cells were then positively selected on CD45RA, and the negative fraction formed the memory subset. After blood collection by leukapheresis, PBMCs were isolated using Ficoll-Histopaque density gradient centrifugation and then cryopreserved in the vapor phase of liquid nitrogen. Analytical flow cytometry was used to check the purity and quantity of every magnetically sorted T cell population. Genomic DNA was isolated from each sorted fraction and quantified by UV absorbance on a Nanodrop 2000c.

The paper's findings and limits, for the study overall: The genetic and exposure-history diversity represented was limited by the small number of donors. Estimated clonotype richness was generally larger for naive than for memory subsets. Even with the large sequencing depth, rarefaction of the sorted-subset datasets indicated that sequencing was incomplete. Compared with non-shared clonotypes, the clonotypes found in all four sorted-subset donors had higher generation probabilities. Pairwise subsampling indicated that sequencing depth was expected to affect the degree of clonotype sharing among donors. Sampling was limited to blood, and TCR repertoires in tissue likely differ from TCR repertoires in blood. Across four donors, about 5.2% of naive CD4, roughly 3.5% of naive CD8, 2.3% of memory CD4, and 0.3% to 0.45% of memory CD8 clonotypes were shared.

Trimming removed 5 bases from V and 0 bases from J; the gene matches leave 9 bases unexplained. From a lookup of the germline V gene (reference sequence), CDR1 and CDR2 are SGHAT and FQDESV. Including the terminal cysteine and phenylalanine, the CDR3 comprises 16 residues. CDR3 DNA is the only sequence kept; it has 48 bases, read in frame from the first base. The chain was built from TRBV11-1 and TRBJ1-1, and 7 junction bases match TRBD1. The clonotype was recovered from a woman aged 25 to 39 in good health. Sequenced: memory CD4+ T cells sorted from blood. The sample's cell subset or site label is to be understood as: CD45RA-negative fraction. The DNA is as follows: TGTGCCAGCAGCCCCCTCTGGACAGGAGTGAACACTGAAGCTTTCTTT. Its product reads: CASSPLWTGVNTEAFF. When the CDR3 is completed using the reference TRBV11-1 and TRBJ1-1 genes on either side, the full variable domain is EAEVAQSPRYKITEKSQAVAFWCDPISGHATLYWYRQILGQGPELLVQFQDESVVDDSQLPKDRFSAERLKGVDSTLKIQPAELGDSAMYLCASSPLWTGVNTEAFFGQGTRLTVV.